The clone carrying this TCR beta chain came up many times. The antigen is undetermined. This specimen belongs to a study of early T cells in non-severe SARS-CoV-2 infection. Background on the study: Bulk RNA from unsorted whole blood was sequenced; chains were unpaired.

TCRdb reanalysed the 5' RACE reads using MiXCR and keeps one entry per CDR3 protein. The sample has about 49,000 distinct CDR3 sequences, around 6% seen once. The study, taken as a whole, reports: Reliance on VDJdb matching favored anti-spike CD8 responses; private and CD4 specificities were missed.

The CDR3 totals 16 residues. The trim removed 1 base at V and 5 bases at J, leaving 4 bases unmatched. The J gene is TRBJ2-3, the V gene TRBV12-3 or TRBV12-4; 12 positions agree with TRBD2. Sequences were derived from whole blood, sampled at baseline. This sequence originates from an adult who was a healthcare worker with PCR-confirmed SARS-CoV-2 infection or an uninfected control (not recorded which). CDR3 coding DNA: TGTGCCAGCAGTTTAGATCCTAGCGGGGGGGTAGATACGCAGTATTTT. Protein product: CASSLDPSGGVDTQYF.